One sample yielded the 11 T cell receptor beta chains listed below, sequenced in a study of blood T cell repertoires in COVID-19. TCRdb's copy holds only in-frame clones and misses some; the assay was immunoSEQ multiplex PCR. Among a few hundred thousand clones listed, under 90% were seen once. Source material: PBMCs or T cells enriched from blood (not recorded which). The source of these receptors is a woman between 45 and 65 years old who had been exposed to COVID-19.

The rearrangement joins TRBV5-8 to TRBJ1-3, with unresolved D. V lost 3 bases and J 0 bases, leaving 16 bases between the germline ends. From germline, CDR1 is SGHTS and CDR2 YDEGEE. The CDR3 contains 17 residues. The CDR3 coding sequence is TGTGCCAGCAGCTCTGATTTACAGATTCGCTCTGGAAACACCATATATTTT. Protein: CASSSDLQIRSGNTIYF. Full variable domain (rest looked up from reference TRBV5-8 and TRBJ1-3): EAGVTQSPTHLIKTRGQQATLRCSPISGHTSVYWYQQALGLGLQFLLWYDEGEERNRGNFPPRFSGRQFPNYSSELNVNALELEDSALYLCASSSDLQIRSGNTIYFGEGSWLTVV.

This chain links TRBV5-1 with TRBJ1-6; 8 bases fit TRBD1. Trimming took 0 bases from V and 10 from J; bases not matched to a gene: 3. The CDR3 is 14 residues long. The germline CDR1 and CDR2 sequences are SGHRS and YFSETQ. This CDR3 is CASSLAQGASPLHF. CDR3 coding DNA: TGCGCCAGCAGCTTGGCTCAGGGGGCCTCACCCCTCCACTTT.

This chain joins TRBV6-5 and TRBJ2-7; 10 positions match TRBD1. Germline CDR1 and CDR2: MNHEY and SVGAGI. Germline trimming cut 7 bases from V and 0 bases from J; bases unmatched to any gene: 6. The CDR3 extends over 15 amino acids. The CDR3 sequence is CASKRTGGNSYEQYF. The CDR3 DNA follows: TGTGCCAGCAAAAGGACAGGGGGAAACTCCTACGAGCAGTACTTC.

The chain combines TRBV19 with TRBJ2-1; 7 nucleotides align to TRBD2. Germline CDR1 is LNHDA and CDR2 is SQIVND (reference sequence). The CDR3 length is 15 residues. Unmatched junction bases numbered 12, after V lost 10 bases and J lost 3 bases. This CDR3 reads CATRTGLADYNEQFF. The CDR3 nucleotides are TGTGCCACCAGAACGGGCCTAGCGGACTACAATGAGCAGTTCTTC.

CDR3 sequence: CASSQDGTGVSEQYF. CDR3 DNA sequence: TGTGCCAGCAGCCAAGACGGGACAGGGGTATCCGAGCAGTACTTC. The V call is TRBV3-1 (or the pseudogene TRBV3-2), the J call TRBJ2-7; 10 bases are a match to TRBD1. The germline V gene encodes CDR1 LGHDT and CDR2 YNNKEL (reference sequence). This CDR3 has 15 amino acids. V trimming: 0 bases; J trimming: 6 bases; junction bases outside the gene matches: 5.

The rearrangement links TRBV6-1 to TRBJ2-7, with 10 bases lining up with TRBD1. Germline trimming cut 4 bases from V and 5 bases from J; bases unmatched to any gene: 11. CDR3 size: 16 residues. The germline gives CDR1 MNHNS, CDR2 SASEGT. Written as DNA, the CDR3 is TGTGCCAGCAGTGGTTCCGGGACAGGGGTTTACCACGAGCAGTACTTC. Protein sequence: CASSGSGTGVYHEQYF.

This clone was recorded once. The chain is built from TRBV19 and TRBJ2-2; tentative D call: TRBD2 (6 bases). V shed 3 bases and J shed 7 bases, with 12 bases lying between them. The CDR3 loop spans 14 amino acids. CDR1 is LNHDA, CDR2 SQIVND, per germline (reference sequence). The CDR3 DNA follows: TGTGCCAGTAGTATTACCGGGGGAGGCGGGGAGCTGTTTTTT. This gives the protein CASSITGGGGELFF.

The chain links TRBV19 to TRBJ1-5, with a weak D call TRBD1 (5 bases). The CDR3 spans 13 residues. Trimming cost V 5 bases and J 3 bases, with 8 bases left between them. Per germline, CDR1 LNHDA and CDR2 SQIVND (reference sequence). CDR3 DNA: TGTGCCAGTAGTCGGGGGGTCAATCAGCCCCAGCATTTT. It encodes CASSRGVNQPQHF.

V is TRBV6-4 and J is TRBJ2-1; TRBD2 agrees at 11 bases. Germline V CDR1 and CDR2: MRHNA, SNTAGT. V gave up 4 bases and J gave up 12 bases; unmatched junction bases: 8. The CDR3 spans 14 residues. In DNA, the CDR3 is TGTGCCAGCAGTGGAAGGCTAGCGGGGGGAGGGCAGTTCTTC. Translated: CASSGRLAGGGQFF.

CDR3: CASSFGGGYTF. CDR3 DNA: TGTGCCAGCAGCTTCGGGGGTGGCTACACCTTC. The chain combines TRBV7-2 with TRBJ1-2; the D gene is possibly TRBD1 (5 bases). CDR1 is SGHTA, CDR2 FQGNSA, per germline. This CDR3 spans 11 amino acids. With 3 bases removed from V and 7 bases from J, the gap between germline ends came to 6 bases.

The chain employs TRBV5-1 and TRBJ2-3; 8 nucleotides agree with TRBD2. With V trimmed by 6 bases and J by 2 bases, 11 bases remained unmatched. The CDR3 contains 16 residues. CDR1 and CDR2 from the germline V gene are SGHRS and YFSETQ. CDR3 bases: TGCGCCAGCACACTAGGGAGTAGCGGGGTCACAGATACGCAGTATTTT. Protein product: CASTLGSSGVTDTQYF.